This T cell receptor beta chain comes out of a study of blood T cell repertoires in COVID-19. Study-level background: The United States, Italy and Spain supplied acute and convalescent COVID-19 samples. Sample material is recorded as cDNA or gDNA derived from T cells, B-cell-depleted T cells, or PBMCs.

The authors' processing: The assay estimated nucleated cells by amplifying reference gene primers. Measured with immunoSEQ multiplex PCR; TCRdb has only the in-frame clones, and not every one. That table is the source of V, J and clone size, and D and trimming were worked out from the DNA. The sample includes some 82,000 clones, around 82% of them seen just once. The germline V and J ends were trimmed by 3 bases and 2 bases, with 8 bases remaining between them. Germline CDR1 and CDR2: DFQATT and SNEGSKA (reference sequence). This CDR3 has 12 residues. This receptor was taken from an elderly man with active or convalescent COVID-19. V and J are TRBV20-1 and TRBJ2-7; no clear D gene. Sequenced: peripheral blood. The CDR3 is CSASRTAYEQYF. CDR3 sequence (DNA): TGCAGTGCTAGTCGTACGGCCTACGAGCAGTACTTC.